This T cell receptor beta chain is drawn from a study of control samples from healthy donors and cancer patients. Germline V gene data show CDR1 as LNHDA and CDR2 as SQIVND (reference sequence). Trimming left V 2 bases short and J 0 bases short, with 11 bases between. The CDR3 is 17 residues long. Profiling relied on immunoSEQ multiplex PCR, and the TCRdb table lists in-frame clones only, not all of them. The sample has 90,000 to 120,000 clones; about 80% are singletons. The sample taken for sequencing was blood. The clonotype comes from a man aged 18 to 29 in good health. The rearrangement links TRBV19 to TRBJ2-6; TRBD2 is a possible D gene (6 bases). The DNA of the CDR3 is TGTGCCAGTAGTATAATAGGGAGGAGCTCTGGGGCCAACGTCCTGACTTTC. This sequence encodes CASSIIGRSSGANVLTF. Filled out from reference TRBV19 and TRBJ2-6, the complete variable domain reads DGGITQSPKYLFRKEGQNVTLSCEQNLNHDAMYWYRQDPGQGLRLIYYSQIVNDFQKGDIAEGYSVSREKKESFPLTVTSAQKNPTAFYLCASSIIGRSSGANVLTFGAGSRLTVL.